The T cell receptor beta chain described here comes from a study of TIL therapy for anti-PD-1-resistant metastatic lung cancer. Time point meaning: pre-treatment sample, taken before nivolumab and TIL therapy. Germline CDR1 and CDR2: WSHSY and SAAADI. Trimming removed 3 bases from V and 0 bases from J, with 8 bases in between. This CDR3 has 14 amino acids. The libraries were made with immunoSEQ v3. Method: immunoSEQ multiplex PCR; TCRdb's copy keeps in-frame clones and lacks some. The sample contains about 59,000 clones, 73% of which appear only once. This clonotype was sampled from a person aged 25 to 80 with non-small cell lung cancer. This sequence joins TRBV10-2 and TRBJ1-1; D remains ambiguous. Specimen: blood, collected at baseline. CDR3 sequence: CASSDPNMNTEAFF. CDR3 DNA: TGCGCCAGCAGTGATCCTAACATGAACACTGAAGCTTTCTTT.